This TCR beta chain was identified during a study of OX40 agonist ivuxolimab in advanced cancers. Here immunoSEQ multiplex PCR was the method, and the copy in TCRdb shows in-frame clones only, minus some. The table includes some 19,000 clones, less than 90% detected once. The CDR3 is 13 residues long. CDR1 and CDR2 from the germline V gene are SQVTM and ANQGSEA. V was pared by 3 bases and J by 8 bases, with 14 bases between. The sequenced sample was CD4+ or CD8+ T cells sorted from blood, obtained in a trial of the OX40 agonist ivuxolimab. The chain uses TRBV29-1 and TRBJ2-4, with D tentatively TRBD1 (5 bases). The clonotype originates from an adult with an advanced solid tumor such as melanoma, head and neck, liver or kidney cancer. CDR3 residues: CSVEAQGRDIQYF. CDR3 DNA: TGCAGCGTTGAGGCTCAGGGAAGGGACATTCAGTACTTC.